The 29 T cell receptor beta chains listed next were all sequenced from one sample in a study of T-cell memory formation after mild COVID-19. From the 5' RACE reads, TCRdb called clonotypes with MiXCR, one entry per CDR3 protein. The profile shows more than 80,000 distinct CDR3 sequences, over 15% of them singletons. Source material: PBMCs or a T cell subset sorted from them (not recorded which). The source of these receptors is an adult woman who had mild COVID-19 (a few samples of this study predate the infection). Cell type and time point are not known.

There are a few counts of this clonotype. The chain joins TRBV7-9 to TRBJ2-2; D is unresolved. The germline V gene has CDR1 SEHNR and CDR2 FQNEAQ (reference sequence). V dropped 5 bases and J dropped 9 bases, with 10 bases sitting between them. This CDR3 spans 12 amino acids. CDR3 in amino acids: CASSLDPRELFF. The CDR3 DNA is TGTGCCAGCAGCCTGGACCCCCGGGAGCTGTTTTTT.

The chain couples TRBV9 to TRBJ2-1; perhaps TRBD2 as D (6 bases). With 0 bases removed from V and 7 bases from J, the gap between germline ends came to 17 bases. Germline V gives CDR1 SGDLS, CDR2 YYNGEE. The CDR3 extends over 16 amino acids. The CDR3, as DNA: TGTGCCAGCAGCGTAGGGGGGGTCGCCGGTTTGAATGAGCAGTTCTTC. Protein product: CASSVGGVAGLNEQFF. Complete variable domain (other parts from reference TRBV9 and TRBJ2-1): DSGVTQTPKHLITATGQRVTLRCSPRSGDLSVYWYQQSLDQGLQFLIQYYNGEERAKGNILERFSAQQFPDLHSELNLSSLELGDSALYFCASSVGGVAGLNEQFFGPGTRLTVL.

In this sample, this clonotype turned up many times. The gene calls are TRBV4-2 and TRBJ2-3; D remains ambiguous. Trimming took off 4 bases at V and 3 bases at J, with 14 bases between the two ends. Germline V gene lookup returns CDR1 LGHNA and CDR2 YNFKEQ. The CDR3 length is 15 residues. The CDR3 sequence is CASSPRFPSTDTQYF. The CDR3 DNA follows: TGTGCCAGCAGCCCTAGGTTCCCGTCTACAGATACGCAGTATTTT.

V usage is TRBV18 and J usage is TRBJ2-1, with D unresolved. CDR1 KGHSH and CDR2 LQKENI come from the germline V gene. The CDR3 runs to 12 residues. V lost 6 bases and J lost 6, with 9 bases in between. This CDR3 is CASSPISNEQFF. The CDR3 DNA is TGTGCCAGCTCGCCGATCAGCAATGAGCAGTTCTTC.

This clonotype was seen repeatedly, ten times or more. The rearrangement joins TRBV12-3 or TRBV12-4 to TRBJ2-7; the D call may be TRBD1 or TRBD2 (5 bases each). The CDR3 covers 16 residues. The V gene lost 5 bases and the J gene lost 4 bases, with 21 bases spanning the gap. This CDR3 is CASSHPPGTNHYEQYF. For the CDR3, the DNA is TGTGCCAGCAGTCACCCCCCCGGGACCAACCATTACGAGCAGTACTTC.

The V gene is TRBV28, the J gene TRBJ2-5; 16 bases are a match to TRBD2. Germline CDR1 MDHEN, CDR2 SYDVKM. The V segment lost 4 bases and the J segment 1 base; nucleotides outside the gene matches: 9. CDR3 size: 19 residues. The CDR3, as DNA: TGTGCCAGCAGTTCCCTCGGGACTAGCGGGGGGGAACTCCAAGAGACCCAGTACTTC. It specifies CASSSLGTSGGELQETQYF.

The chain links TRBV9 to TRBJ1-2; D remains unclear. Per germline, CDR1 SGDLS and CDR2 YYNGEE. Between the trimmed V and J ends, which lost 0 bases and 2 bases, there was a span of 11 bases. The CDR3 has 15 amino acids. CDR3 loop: CASSVDLGRNYGYTF. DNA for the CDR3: TGTGCCAGCAGCGTAGATCTGGGTAGGAACTATGGCTACACCTTC.

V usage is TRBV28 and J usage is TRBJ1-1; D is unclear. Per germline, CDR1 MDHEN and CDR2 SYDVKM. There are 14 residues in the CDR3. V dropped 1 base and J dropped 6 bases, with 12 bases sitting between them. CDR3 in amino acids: CASSLSYGMAEAFF. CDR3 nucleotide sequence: TGTGCCAGCAGTTTATCGTACGGGATGGCTGAAGCTTTCTTT.

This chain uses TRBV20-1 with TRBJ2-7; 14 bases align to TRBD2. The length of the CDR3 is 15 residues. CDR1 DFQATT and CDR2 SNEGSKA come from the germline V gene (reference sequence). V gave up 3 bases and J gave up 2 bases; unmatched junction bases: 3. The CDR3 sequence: CSASGLAGGPYEQYF. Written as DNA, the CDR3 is TGCAGTGCTAGCGGACTAGCGGGGGGCCCCTACGAGCAGTACTTC.

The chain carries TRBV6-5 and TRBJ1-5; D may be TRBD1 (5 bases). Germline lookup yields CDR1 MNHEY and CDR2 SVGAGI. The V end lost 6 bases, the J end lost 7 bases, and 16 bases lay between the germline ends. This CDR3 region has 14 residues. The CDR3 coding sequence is TGTGCCAGCAGCCGATCAGGGAAAGGCCAGCCCCAGCATTTT. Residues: CASSRSGKGQPQHF.

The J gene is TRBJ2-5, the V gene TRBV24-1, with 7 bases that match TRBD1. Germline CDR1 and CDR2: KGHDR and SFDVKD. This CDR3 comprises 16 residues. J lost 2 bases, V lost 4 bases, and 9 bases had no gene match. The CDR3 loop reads CATSEDRVPRQETQYF. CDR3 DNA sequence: TGTGCCACCAGTGAAGACAGGGTACCTCGACAAGAGACCCAGTACTTC.

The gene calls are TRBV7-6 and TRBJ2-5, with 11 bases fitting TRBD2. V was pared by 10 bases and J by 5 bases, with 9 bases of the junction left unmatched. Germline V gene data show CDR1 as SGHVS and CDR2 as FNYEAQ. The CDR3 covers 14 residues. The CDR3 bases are TGTGCCACCGTACTAGCGGGAGTTCCCGAGACCCAGTACTTC. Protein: CATVLAGVPETQYF.

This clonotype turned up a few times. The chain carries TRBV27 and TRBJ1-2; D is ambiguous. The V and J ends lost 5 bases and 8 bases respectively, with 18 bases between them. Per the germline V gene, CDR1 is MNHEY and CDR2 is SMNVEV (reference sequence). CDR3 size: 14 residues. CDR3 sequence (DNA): TGTGCCAGCAGTCCCTCGACGTCTTTGGAGGGCTACACCTTC. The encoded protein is CASSPSTSLEGYTF.

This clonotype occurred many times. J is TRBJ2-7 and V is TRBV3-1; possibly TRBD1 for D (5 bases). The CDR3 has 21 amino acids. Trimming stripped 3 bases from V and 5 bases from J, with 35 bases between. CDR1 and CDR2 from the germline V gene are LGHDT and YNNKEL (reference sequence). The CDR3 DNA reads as TGTGCCAGCAGCCAGAAGATTTTGTTAAACACAGGCGCCGTGAGGCCCCACGAGCAGTACTTC. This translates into CASSQKILLNTGAVRPHEQYF.

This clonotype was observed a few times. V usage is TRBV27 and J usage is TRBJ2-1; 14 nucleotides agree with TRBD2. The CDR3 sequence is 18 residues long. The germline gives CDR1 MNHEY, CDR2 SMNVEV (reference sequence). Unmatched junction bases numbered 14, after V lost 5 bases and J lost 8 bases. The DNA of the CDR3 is TGTGCCAGCAGTCGATATCCCGGGACTAGCGGGAGTTTCGATGAGCAGTTCTTC. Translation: CASSRYPGTSGSFDEQFF.

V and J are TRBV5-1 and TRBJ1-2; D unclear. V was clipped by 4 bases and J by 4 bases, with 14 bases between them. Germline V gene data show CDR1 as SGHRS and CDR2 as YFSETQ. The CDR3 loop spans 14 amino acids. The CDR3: CASSEDAALYGYTF. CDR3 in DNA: TGCGCCAGCAGCGAGGACGCCGCCCTCTATGGCTACACCTTC.

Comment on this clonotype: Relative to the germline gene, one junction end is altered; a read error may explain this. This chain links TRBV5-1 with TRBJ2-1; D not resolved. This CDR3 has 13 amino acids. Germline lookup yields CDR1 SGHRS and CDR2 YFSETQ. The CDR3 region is CASSLGTDNEQLF. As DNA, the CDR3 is TGCGCCAGCAGCTTGGGCACCGACAATGAGCAGTTATTC. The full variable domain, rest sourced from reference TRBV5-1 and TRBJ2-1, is KAGVTQTPRYLIKTRGQQVTLSCSPISGHRSVSWYQQTPGQGLQFLFEYFSETQRNKGNFPGRFSGRQFSNSRSEMNVSTLELGDSALYLCASSLGTDNEQLFGPGTRLTVL.

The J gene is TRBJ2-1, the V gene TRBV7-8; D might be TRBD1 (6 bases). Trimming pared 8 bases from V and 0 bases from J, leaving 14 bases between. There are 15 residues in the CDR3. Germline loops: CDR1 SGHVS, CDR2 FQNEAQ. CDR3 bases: TGTGCCAGCGAGAGGGGGACCCGCTCCTACAATGAGCAGTTCTTC. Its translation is CASERGTRSYNEQFF.

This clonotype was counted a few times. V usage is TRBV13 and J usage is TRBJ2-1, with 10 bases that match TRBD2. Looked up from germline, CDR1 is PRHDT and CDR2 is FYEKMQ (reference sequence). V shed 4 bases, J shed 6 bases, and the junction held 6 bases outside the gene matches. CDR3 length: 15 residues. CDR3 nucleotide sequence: TGTGCCAGCAGCTCGAAAGCGGGAGGGCCCAATGAGCAGTTCTTC. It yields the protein CASSSKAGGPNEQFF.

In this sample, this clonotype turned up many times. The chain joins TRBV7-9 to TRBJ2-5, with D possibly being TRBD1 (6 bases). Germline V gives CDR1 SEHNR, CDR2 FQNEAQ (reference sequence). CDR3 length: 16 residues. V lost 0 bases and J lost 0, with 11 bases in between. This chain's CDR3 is CASSLAPGVYQETQYF. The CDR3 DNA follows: TGTGCCAGCAGCTTAGCTCCAGGGGTCTACCAAGAGACCCAGTACTTC.

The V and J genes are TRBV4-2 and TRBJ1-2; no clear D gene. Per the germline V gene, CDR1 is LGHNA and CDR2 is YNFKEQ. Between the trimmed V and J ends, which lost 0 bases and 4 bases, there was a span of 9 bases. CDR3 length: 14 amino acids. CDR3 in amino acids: CASSQDVTFYGYTF. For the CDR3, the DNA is TGTGCCAGCAGCCAAGATGTCACCTTCTATGGCTACACCTTC.

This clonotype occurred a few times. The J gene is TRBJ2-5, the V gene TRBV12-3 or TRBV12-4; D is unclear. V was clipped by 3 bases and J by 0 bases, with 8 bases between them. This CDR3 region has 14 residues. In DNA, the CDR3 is TGTGCCAGCAGTTTTCCAGAGTACCAAGAGACCCAGTACTTC. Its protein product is CASSFPEYQETQYF.

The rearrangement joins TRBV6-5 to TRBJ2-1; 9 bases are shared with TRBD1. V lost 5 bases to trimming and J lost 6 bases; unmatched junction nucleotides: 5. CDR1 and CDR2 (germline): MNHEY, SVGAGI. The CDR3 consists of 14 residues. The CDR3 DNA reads TGTGCCAGCAGTCCTGGACAGGGGATCAATGAGCAGTTCTTC. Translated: CASSPGQGINEQFF.

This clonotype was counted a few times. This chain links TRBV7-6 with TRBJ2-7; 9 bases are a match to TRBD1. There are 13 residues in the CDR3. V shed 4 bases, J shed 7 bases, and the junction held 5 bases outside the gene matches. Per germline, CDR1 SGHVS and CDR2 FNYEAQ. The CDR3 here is CASSWGTGQEQYF. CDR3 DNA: TGTGCCAGCAGCTGGGGGACAGGGCAGGAGCAGTACTTC.

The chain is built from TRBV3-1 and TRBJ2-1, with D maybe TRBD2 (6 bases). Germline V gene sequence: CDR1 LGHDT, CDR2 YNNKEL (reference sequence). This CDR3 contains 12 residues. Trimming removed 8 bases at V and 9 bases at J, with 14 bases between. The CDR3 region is CASSGLSGEQFF. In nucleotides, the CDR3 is TGTGCCAGCTCGGGACTCTCTGGTGAGCAGTTCTTC.

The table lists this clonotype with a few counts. DNA for the CDR3: TGCAGTGCCCAGGACGGGAACTCCTACGAGCAGTACTTC. Its protein is CSAQDGNSYEQYF. V and J are TRBV20-1 and TRBJ2-7; maybe TRBD2 (5 bases). The CDR3 is 13 amino acids. V was shortened by 6 bases and J by 0 bases, with 12 bases between the two germline ends. Per germline, CDR1 DFQATT and CDR2 SNEGSKA (reference sequence).

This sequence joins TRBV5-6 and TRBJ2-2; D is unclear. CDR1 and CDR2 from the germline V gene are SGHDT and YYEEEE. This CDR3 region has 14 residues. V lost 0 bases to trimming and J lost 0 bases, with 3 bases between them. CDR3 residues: CASSLAANTGELFF. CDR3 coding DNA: TGTGCCAGCAGCTTGGCCGCGAACACCGGGGAGCTGTTTTTT.

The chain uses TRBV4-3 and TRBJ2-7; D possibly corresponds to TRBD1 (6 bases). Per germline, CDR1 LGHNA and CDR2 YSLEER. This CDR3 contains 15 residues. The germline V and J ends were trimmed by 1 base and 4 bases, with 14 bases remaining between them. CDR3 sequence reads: CASSQAAGAVYEQYF. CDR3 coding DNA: TGCGCCAGCAGCCAAGCTGCAGGGGCGGTTTACGAGCAGTACTTC.

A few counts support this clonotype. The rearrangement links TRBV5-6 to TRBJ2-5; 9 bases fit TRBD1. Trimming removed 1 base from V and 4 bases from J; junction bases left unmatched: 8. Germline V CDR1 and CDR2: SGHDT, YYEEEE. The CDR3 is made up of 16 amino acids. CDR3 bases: TGTGCCAGCAGCTTGCCCCACAGGGGGCTCGGAGAGACCCAGTACTTC. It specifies CASSLPHRGLGETQYF.